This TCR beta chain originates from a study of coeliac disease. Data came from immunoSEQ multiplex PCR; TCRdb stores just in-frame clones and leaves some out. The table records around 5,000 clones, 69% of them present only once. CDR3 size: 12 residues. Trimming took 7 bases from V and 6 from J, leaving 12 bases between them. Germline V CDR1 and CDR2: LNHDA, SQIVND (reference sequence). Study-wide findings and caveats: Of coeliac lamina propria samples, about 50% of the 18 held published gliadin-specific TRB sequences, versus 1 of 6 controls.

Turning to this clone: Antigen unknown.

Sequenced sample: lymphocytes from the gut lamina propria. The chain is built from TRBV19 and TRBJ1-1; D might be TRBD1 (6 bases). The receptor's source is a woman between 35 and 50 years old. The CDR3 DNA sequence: TGTGCCAGTACAGGGGAATCATCTGAAGCTTTCTTT. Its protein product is CASTGESSEAFF.